A selection of T cell receptor beta chains follows, all from one sample in a study of OX40 agonist ivuxolimab in advanced cancers. Measured with immunoSEQ multiplex PCR; TCRdb has only the in-frame clones, and not every one. Of just under 35,000 clones detected, approximately 92% appear once; the ten largest clones hold 30% to 40%. Here the sequenced sample was CD4+ or CD8+ T cells sorted from blood, taken in a trial of the OX40 agonist ivuxolimab. Receptors were obtained from an adult with an advanced solid tumor such as melanoma, head and neck, liver or kidney cancer. CDR3s include the opening cysteine and the closing phenylalanine or tryptophan. A D gene is named only where the DNA matches it firmly. Rows may omit the clone size; those that give it use once, few, many or a size class.

TRBV20-1,.,.,TRBJ2-7,TGCAGTGGGGCAGGGGACTACGAGCAGTACTTC,CSGAGDYEQYF
TRBV7-9,.,.,TRBJ2-3,TGTGCCAGCAGCTTACCGGGGAAGCGCACAGATACGCAGTATTTT,CASSLPGKRTDTQYF
TRBV28,.,.,TRBJ1-5,TGTGCCAGGGAAAGCCAGGGACGACAGCCCCAGCATTTT,CARESQGRQPQHF
TRBV5-4,.,.,TRBJ2-5,TGTGCCAGCAGCTTGATACAAAACCAAGAGACCCAGTACTTC,CASSLIQNQETQYF
TRBV11-2,.,.,TRBJ2-2,TGTGCCAGCAGCTTAGTTAGGGGCGACGGGGAGCTGTTTTTT,CASSLVRGDGELFF
TRBV28,.,.,TRBJ2-7,TGTGCCAGCAGCCTCACCCTCGTACTCGCCTGGGAGCAGTACTTC,CASSLTLVLAWEQYF
TRBV19,.,.,TRBJ2-7,TGTGCCAGTAGTATAGCTGGACAGACCTACGAGCAGTACTTC,CASSIAGQTYEQYF
TRBV6-5,.,.,TRBJ1-3,TGTGCCAGCAGTTACTCGGCCCAGACCATATATTTT,CASSYSAQTIYF
TRBV5-1,.,.,TRBJ1-4,TGCGCCAGCAGCGTTGGACAGAGGGTAAATGAAAAACTGTTTTTT,CASSVGQRVNEKLFF
TRBV6-5,TRBD1,.,TRBJ1-1,TGTGCCACCACTCCAGGGGGCGAGAACACTGAAGCTTTCTTT,CATTPGGENTEAFF
TRBV4-1,.,.,TRBJ2-5,TGCGCCAGCAGCCAGGTGATTTTAGCGGACTACCAAGGGACCCAGTACTTC,CASSQVILADYQGTQYF
TRBV4-1,.,once,TRBJ1-5,TGCGCCAGCAGCCAAGAGAGTCTCGATGGGCAGCCCCAGCATTTT,CASSQESLDGQPQHF
TRBV27,.,.,TRBJ2-7,TGTGCCAGCAGTTTATTTTCGGGCGCGACCTACGAGCAGTACTTC,CASSLFSGATYEQYF
TRBV6-5,.,.,TRBJ2-2,TGTGCCAGCAGTCGATACAGGGCGAACACCGGGGAGCTGTTTTTT,CASSRYRANTGELFF
TRBV13,.,.,TRBJ2-3,TGTGCCAGCAGCCCCCGGGGGAGGATGGATACGCAGTATTTT,CASSPRGRMDTQYF
TRBV9,.,.,TRBJ2-1,TGTGCCAGCAGCCCGAGTAGTACCTACAATGAGCAGTTCTTC,CASSPSSTYNEQFF
TRBV7-9,.,once,TRBJ2-2,TGTGCCAGCAGCTTAGGACAGGCCGGGGAGCTGTTTTTT,CASSLGQAGELFF
TRBV11-2,TRBD1,.,TRBJ2-7,TGTGCCAGCAGCTTAGGCAACAGGGGCTCCTACGAGCAGTACTTC,CASSLGNRGSYEQYF
TRBV7-9,.,.,TRBJ2-7,TGTGCCAGCAGCTTGCCCGGTGGTTACGAGCAGTACTTC,CASSLPGGYEQYF